This TCR beta chain was recovered during a study of blood T cell repertoires in COVID-19. Sequencing used immunoSEQ multiplex PCR; TCRdb keeps in-frame clones, though not all of them. The sample records about 320,000 clones, 80% to 90% being singletons. This clone was detected once. The CDR3 covers 15 residues. Germline values: CDR1 SGHRS, CDR2 YFSETQ. The ends lost 4 bases at V and 7 bases at J; junction bases unmatched: 8. The sequence derives from a man under 40 who had recovered from COVID-19. Sequenced sample: PBMCs or T cells enriched from blood (not recorded which). The chain employs TRBV5-1 and TRBJ2-7, with TRBD2 matching 13 bases. CDR3 DNA: TGCGCCAGCAGCCCTCCGGGACTAGCGGGACGGGAGCAGTACTTC. Encoded protein: CASSPPGLAGREQYF.